This T cell receptor (beta chain) stems from a study of blood T cells in healthy people across ages (dated by TCRdb to about 2015). Background on the whole study: In model experiments, template switching captured roughly one uniquely barcoded TCR beta cDNA molecule for every two T cells. Age-related changes in TCR beta repertoire diversity were measured in the study by deep sequencing normalized with unique cDNA molecular identifiers. To avoid experimental bias, donors of different ages were randomly spread across the sequencing lanes. Four age groups were formed from the donors: young (average roughly 16 years), middle-aged (approximately 40), aged (approximately 60) and long-lived (roughly 88). Using the same blood draw, the study looked at two additional independent replicas of 1 million unique cDNA reads for two donors, one aged 18 to 30 and the other aged 80 or older. Broader findings and caveats from the paper: The long-lived group showed more naive CD4+ T cells, fewer expanded clones and increased TCR diversity than the aged group, suggesting age selection. As age increased, observed TCR beta diversity per million T cells dropped in a roughly linear way, and a significant reduction was already evident by age around 41. Conclusive comparison of naive and antigen-experienced compartments was prevented by the profiling of bulk unsorted PBMCs. There was a strong correlation between observed TCR beta diversity and the percentage of naive T cells measured by flow cytometry. Total diversity estimates from one million sequenced T cells were considered lower bounds and underestimates. Because donor CMV infection status was unknown, age-related changes in expanded clonotypes were potentially confounded.

V gives up 4 bases and J gives up 6 bases, and the segment between their germline ends measures 8 bases. According to the germline V gene, CDR1 reads SGDLS and CDR2 reads YYNGEE. The CDR3 covers 12 residues, taking in both the cysteine and the phenylalanine. Just CDR3 DNA is preserved here, 36 bases in frame from base 1. This clonotype was recorded a few times. Its antigen remains undetermined. No base quality values were provided; no much bigger clone lies one nucleotide off. The library was made by 5' RACE. Sequencing was performed on an Illumina HiSeq 2500. A second PCR of about 6 to 11 cycles was run with a J-beta primer mix and a sample-barcoded 5' primer. A unique molecular identifier was introduced onto each TCR beta cDNA molecule by a template-switch 5' adaptor carrying 12 random nucleotides. Each sample yielded at least 2.5 million CDR3-containing paired-end reads. The Mint cDNA synthesis kit, primed by a TRBC-specific oligonucleotide, was used to synthesize first-strand cDNA from all RNA. Following uracil-DNA glycosylase treatment, a first 18-cycle PCR with universal primers M1SS and BC2_uni_R was performed on all cDNA. Per the authors' processing: For normalization, 1 million high-quality reads, each with a distinct molecular identifier, were randomly selected from each sample. Instead of being binned into consensus sequences, reads with shared molecular identifiers were discarded. CDR3 identification, clonotype clustering and error correction used MiTCR with a Q25 quality threshold and the strictest error-elimination algorithm. A nonparametric unseen species model with Euler transformation was used to estimate a lower bound on total TCR beta diversity. TCRdb reanalyzed the raw reads on its own, using fastp at Q25 for trimming and MiXCR for clone calling, and kept in-frame beta chains. A single entry per CDR3 protein holds the most common genes and DNA from its merged rows. In this record, the V and J calls reflect TCRdb's handling and not the investigators' own analysis. This sample has 1.5 million to 1.9 million distinct CDR3 sequences in its table, and roughly two fifths of those were observed once. About 4.1% of the sample is in the top ten clones.

The roughly 42 donors, aged roughly 6 to 95 years, were systemically healthy Caucasian individuals from Russia. Each donor gave about 9.7 milliliters of peripheral blood, drawn into EDTA-treated Vacutainer tubes. PBMCs were isolated by Ficoll-Paque density-gradient centrifugation, with at least 7 million obtained per sample. Trizol reagent was used to extract total RNA from PBMCs, with at least 6 micrograms per sample. Naive CD45RAhigh/CD27high T cell percentages were measured by flow cytometry on a PBMC aliquot from every donor. Input material: blood. The rearrangement combines TRBV9 with TRBJ2-1, with the D segment identity uncertain. This sequence originates from a young woman in good health. The sequenced DNA is TGTGCCAGCAGCAGTTGGCGCAATGAGCAGTTCTTC. Its coded protein is CASSSWRNEQFF.